There are a few counts of the clone carrying this T cell receptor beta chain. What it recognizes is unknown. This specimen comes from a study of T-cell memory formation after mild COVID-19. Study background: TCR clusters mostly belonged to single donors. The study, taken as a whole, reports: Pre-infection memory harbored some responding clones, suggesting cross-reactive memory joined. Those CD4+ clones that contracted were mainly in CM and EM (CD8+ ones in EMRA).

TCRalpha and TCRbeta libraries used 5'RACE with constant-segment primers and UMIs. One entry per CDR3 protein results from TCRdb running MiXCR on the 5' RACE reads. This table has about 340,000 distinct CDR3 sequences, under 15% appearing once. V lost 4 bases and J lost 5, with 14 bases in between. CDR1 and CDR2 (germline): LGHNA, YSLEER. This CDR3 is built from 14 residues. Sequencing was carried out using PBMCs or a T cell subset sorted from them (not recorded which). This sequence joins TRBV4-3 and TRBJ1-1; D gene ambiguous. The TCR sequence derives from a man between 18 and 29 years old who had mild COVID-19 (a few samples of this study predate the infection). Cell type and time point are not known. Here the CDR3 reads CASSPFPIRTEAFF. CDR3 in DNA: TGCGCCAGCAGCCCGTTCCCGATACGTACTGAAGCTTTCTTT.